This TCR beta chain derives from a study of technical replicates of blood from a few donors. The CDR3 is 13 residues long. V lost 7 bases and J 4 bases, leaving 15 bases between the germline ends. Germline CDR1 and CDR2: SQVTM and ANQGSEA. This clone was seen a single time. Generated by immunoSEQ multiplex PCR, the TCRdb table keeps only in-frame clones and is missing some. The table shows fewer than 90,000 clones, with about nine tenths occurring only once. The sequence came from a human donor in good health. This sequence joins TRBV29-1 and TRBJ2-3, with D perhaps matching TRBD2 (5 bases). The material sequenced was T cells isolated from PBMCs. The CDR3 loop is CSAVTEGPDTQYF. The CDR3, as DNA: TGCAGCGCCGTAACAGAGGGCCCAGATACGCAGTATTTT.